These 9 T cell receptor beta chains share one sample of origin, sequenced in a study of T cells in Graves' hyperthyroidism and ophthalmopathy. What was amplified from RNA transcripts were TCR beta CDR3 regions. HTBI primers were the set used in a first-round RT-PCR of the TCR CDR3. Via MiXCR, TCRdb re-called the multiplex PCR reads, giving one row per CDR3 protein. The sample has over 250,000 distinct CDR3 sequences; around 22% are singletons. The specimen was blood. The receptors were sampled from a man aged 30 to 39 with Graves' ophthalmopathy.

There are many counts of this clonotype. The rearrangement links TRBV18 to TRBJ1-4, with TRBD1 matching over 7 bases. The ends lost 2 bases at V and 7 bases at J; junction bases unmatched: 1. CDR1 KGHSH and CDR2 LQKENI come from the germline V gene. The CDR3 runs 13 residues. The CDR3 DNA sequence: TGTGCCAGCTCACCAGGGACAGTTGAAAAACTGTTTTTT. Translating it yields CASSPGTVEKLFF.

The rearrangement links TRBV6-5 to TRBJ2-3; D not resolved. Germline V gene data show CDR1 as MNHEY and CDR2 as SVGAGI. The CDR3 is 14 amino acids. Trimming cost V 2 bases and J 0 bases, with 6 bases left between them. CDR3 residues: CASSYRGSTDTQYF. The CDR3 DNA is TGTGCCAGCAGTTACCGCGGAAGCACAGATACGCAGTATTTT.

This clonotype was counted a few times. This chain uses TRBV2 with TRBJ2-2; D tentatively reads TRBD1 or TRBD2 (5 bases each). This CDR3 is 17 amino acids long. Trimming cost V 5 bases and J 2 bases, with 18 bases left between them. Germline V gene lookup returns CDR1 SNHLY and CDR2 FYNNEI. The chain's CDR3 is CASSTPLAGTNTGELFF. The CDR3 DNA reads as TGTGCCAGCAGTACCCCCTTGGCAGGGACCAACACCGGGGAGCTGTTTTTT.

CDR3 amino acids: CASWKGQGGFYNSPLHF. CDR3 DNA: TGTGCCAGCTGGAAAGGACAGGGAGGGTTCTATAATTCACCCCTCCACTTT. This chain links TRBV28 with TRBJ1-6; 8 bases are a match to TRBD1. The CDR3 has 17 amino acids. Looked up from germline, CDR1 is MDHEN and CDR2 is SYDVKM. V gave up 8 bases and J gave up 3 bases; unmatched junction bases: 12.

Turning to this clonotype: Germline and junction disagree at one end, which may indicate a read error. The chain carries TRBV5-1 and TRBJ2-5; the D is unclear. The germline V gene encodes CDR1 SGHRS and CDR2 YFSETQ. The CDR3 covers 14 residues. The chain's CDR3 is CVSSSLTREETQYF. The CDR3, as DNA: TGCGTCAGCAGCTCCCTCACCCGAGAAGAGACCCAGTACTTC. The full variable domain, completed using reference TRBV5-1 and TRBJ2-5, is KAGVTQTPRYLIKTRGQQVTLSCSPISGHRSVSWYQQTPGQGLQFLFEYFSETQRNKGNFPGRFSGRQFSNSRSEMNVSTLELGDSALYLCVSSSLTREETQYFGPGTRLLVL.

This sequence joins TRBV10-3 and TRBJ2-1; D unresolved. The ends were cut back, 10 bases at V and 4 bases at J, with 14 bases in the middle. The CDR3 totals 13 residues. Germline V gene sequence: CDR1 ENHRY, CDR2 SYGVKD. CDR3 protein: CATMYGPYNEQFF. CDR3 coding DNA: TGTGCCACCATGTATGGCCCTTACAATGAGCAGTTCTTC.

The V and J genes are TRBV7-2 and TRBJ2-7; no firm D call. The CDR3 sequence is 14 residues long. The germline V gene encodes CDR1 SGHTA and CDR2 FQGNSA. V was cut by 3 bases and J by 6 bases, with 15 bases left in between. CDR3 sequence: CASSLGHSTVEQYF. In DNA form, the CDR3 reads TGTGCCAGCAGCTTGGGTCACAGCACCGTCGAGCAGTACTTC. The variable domain in full, completed from reference TRBV7-2 and TRBJ2-7, reads GAGVSQSPSNKVTEKGKDVELRCDPISGHTALYWYRQSLGQGLEFLIYFQGNSAPDKSGLPSDRFSAERTGGSVSTLTIQRTQQEDSAVYLCASSLGHSTVEQYFGPGTRLTVT.

The chain couples TRBV18 to TRBJ2-2; D perhaps matches TRBD2 (6 bases). The CDR3 runs 15 residues. The germline V gene encodes CDR1 KGHSH and CDR2 LQKENI. V lost 1 base and J 5 bases, leaving 11 bases between the germline ends. CDR3 DNA: TGTGCCAGCTCACCACAATCGGGAGAGACCGGGGAGCTGTTTTTT. Translating it yields CASSPQSGETGELFF. Full variable domain (outside the CDR3, taken from reference TRBV18 and TRBJ2-2): NAGVMQNPRHLVRRRGQEARLRCSPMKGHSHVYWYRQLPEEGLKFMVYLQKENIIDESGMPKERFSAEFPKEGPSILRIQQVVRGDSAAYFCASSPQSGETGELFFGEGSRLTVL.

The chain links TRBV12-3 or TRBV12-4 to TRBJ2-1; D not resolved. V lost 0 bases, J lost 9 bases, and 3 bases lay in between. CDR3 size: 11 residues. The CDR3 is CASSLASEQFF. The CDR3, as DNA: TGTGCCAGCAGTTTAGCCAGTGAGCAGTTCTTC.